A single sample gave rise to the 22 T cell receptor beta chains below, sequenced in a study of T cell responses to AZD1222 COVID-19 vaccine. Generated by immunoSEQ multiplex PCR, the TCRdb table keeps only in-frame clones and is missing some. Among 110,000 to 150,000 clones, approximately 93% were seen once, and the ten largest hold less than 15%. This specimen was peripheral blood, taken after recovery from COVID-19. The receptors derive from an adult who had recovered from COVID-19.

The rearrangement joins TRBV20-1 to TRBJ2-3; D is perhaps TRBD2 (5 bases). V lost 3 bases and J 13 bases, leaving 8 bases between the germline ends. The CDR3 is 9 amino acids. CDR1 and CDR2 from the germline V gene are DFQATT and SNEGSKA (reference sequence). CDR3 sequence: CSARGSKYF. CDR3 nucleotide sequence: TGCAGTGCTAGGGGGAGCAAGTATTTT.

The chain recombines TRBV7-9 with TRBJ1-1; D is unresolved. The germline V and J ends were trimmed by 2 bases and 6 bases, with 7 bases remaining between them. The CDR3 covers 12 residues. Germline V CDR1 and CDR2: SEHNR, FQNEAQ (reference sequence). In nucleotides, the CDR3 is TGTGCCAGCAGCTTAACTGTACCTGAAGCTTTCTTT. Translating gives CASSLTVPEAFF.

The rearrangement uses TRBV28 and TRBJ2-1; 8 bases are shared with TRBD1. Losses at the gene ends were 6 bases for V and 7 bases for J; bases not matched to a gene: 11. CDR1 and CDR2 from the germline V gene are MDHEN and SYDVKM. CDR3 length: 15 amino acids. CDR3 protein: CASRLTQGAGNEQFF. The DNA for the CDR3 is TGTGCCAGCAGACTCACTCAGGGGGCGGGTAATGAGCAGTTCTTC.

About this clone: This sample includes further DNA sequences coding for the same CDR3. The gene calls are TRBV5-1 and TRBJ2-3, with 9 bases that match TRBD1. Trimming took 2 bases from V and 6 from J; bases not matched to a gene: 7. The CDR3 is made up of 15 amino acids. Germline CDR1 SGHRS, CDR2 YFSETQ. This CDR3 reads CASSLTGGRGDTQYF. In nucleotides, the CDR3 is TGCGCCAGCAGCTTAACAGGGGGCCGTGGGGATACGCAGTATTTT.

V gene TRBV5-1 combines with J gene TRBJ1-1; D is ambiguous. This CDR3 has 14 amino acids. The germline V gene encodes CDR1 SGHRS and CDR2 YFSETQ. V dropped 0 bases and J dropped 5 bases, with 11 bases sitting between them. CDR3 loop: CASSLDPGETEAFF. The CDR3 DNA sequence: TGCGCCAGCAGCTTGGATCCCGGTGAAACTGAAGCTTTCTTT. Full variable domain (rest looked up from reference TRBV5-1 and TRBJ1-1): KAGVTQTPRYLIKTRGQQVTLSCSPISGHRSVSWYQQTPGQGLQFLFEYFSETQRNKGNFPGRFSGRQFSNSRSEMNVSTLELGDSALYLCASSLDPGETEAFFGQGTRLTVV.

The V call is TRBV10-3, the J call TRBJ2-3, with D perhaps matching TRBD2 (5 bases). Trimming took off 2 bases at V and 0 bases at J, with 9 bases between the two ends. This CDR3 contains 15 residues. Germline V gives CDR1 ENHRY, CDR2 SYGVKD. The DNA of the CDR3 is TGTGCCATCAGTGAGGAGGGATCTAGCACAGATACGCAGTATTTT. Translated, it gives CAISEEGSSTDTQYF.

The rearrangement links TRBV18 to TRBJ2-7; D gene uncertain. CDR1 and CDR2 from the germline V gene are KGHSH and LQKENI. This CDR3 has 11 residues. Trimming cost V 2 bases and J 3 bases, with 2 bases left between them. Here the CDR3 reads CASSPNYEQYF. The CDR3 DNA follows: TGTGCCAGCTCACCAAACTACGAGCAGTACTTC. Using reference TRBV18 and TRBJ2-7 for the parts outside the CDR3, the full variable domain is NAGVMQNPRHLVRRRGQEARLRCSPMKGHSHVYWYRQLPEEGLKFMVYLQKENIIDESGMPKERFSAEFPKEGPSILRIQQVVRGDSAAYFCASSPNYEQYFGPGTRLTVT.

The chain is built from TRBV30 and TRBJ1-5; 7 bases are a match to TRBD1. The CDR3 is made up of 15 amino acids. CDR1 and CDR2 from the germline V gene are GTSNPN and SVGIG (reference sequence). V was clipped by 0 bases and J by 5 bases; unmatched bases: 7. In DNA, the CDR3 is TGTGCCTGGAGTGTGGGGGACAGTCGTGATCAGCCCCAGCATTTT. Translation: CAWSVGDSRDQPQHF.

V and J are TRBV19 and TRBJ2-1; possible D gene TRBD1, 5 bases. The V and J ends lost 7 bases and 0 bases respectively, with 13 bases between them. Germline CDR1 and CDR2: LNHDA and SQIVND (reference sequence). The CDR3 runs 15 residues. Here the CDR3 reads CASTRQGPSYNEQFF. The DNA for the CDR3 is TGTGCCAGTACCCGGCAGGGCCCCTCCTACAATGAGCAGTTCTTC.

This clone has more than one count but fewer than ten. V and J are TRBV28 and TRBJ2-6, with a weak D call TRBD2 (6 bases). Germline CDR1 and CDR2: MDHEN and SYDVKM. V was trimmed by 5 bases and J by 4 bases, leaving 15 bases between them. The CDR3 has 16 amino acids. CDR3 sequence reads: CASSPGGTLGANVLTF. The CDR3 DNA follows: TGTGCCAGCAGTCCTGGGGGGACGCTCGGGGCCAACGTCCTGACTTTC.

The genes are TRBV6-1 and TRBJ2-7, with D tentatively TRBD1 (8 bases). This CDR3 has 17 amino acids. The V end was cut by 2 bases, the J end by 3 bases, with 20 bases between. Germline V lookup: CDR1 MNHNS, CDR2 SASEGT. This CDR3 reads CASSEYTITGGVYEQYF. The DNA of the CDR3 is TGTGCCAGCAGTGAATACACCATAACAGGGGGGGTCTACGAGCAGTACTTC.

The V call is TRBV18, the J call TRBJ2-1; possibly TRBD2 for D (5 bases). Trimming pared 4 bases from V and 6 bases from J, leaving 10 bases between. This CDR3 region has 13 residues. Germline CDR1 is KGHSH and CDR2 is LQKENI. In DNA form, the CDR3 reads TGTGCCAGCTCACTACCTGAGGGCAATGAGCAGTTCTTC. Its protein product is CASSLPEGNEQFF.

The rearrangement uses TRBV28 and TRBJ1-3, with 8 bases matching TRBD1. The CDR3 runs to 19 residues. V was clipped by 6 bases and J by 0 bases; unmatched bases: 16. Germline-derived CDR1 and CDR2 are MDHEN and SYDVKM. The CDR3 is CASSPPYAGQGHSGNTIYF. In nucleotides, the CDR3 is TGTGCCAGCAGCCCTCCATATGCTGGACAGGGACACTCTGGAAACACCATATATTTT.

CDR3 DNA: TGTGCCAGCAGTTGGACGCTCGGGCTATCCAACACCGGGGAGCTGTTTTTT. It specifies CASSWTLGLSNTGELFF. The rearrangement links TRBV28 to TRBJ2-2; D gene ambiguous. Germline CDR1 is MDHEN and CDR2 is SYDVKM. Trimming took off 4 bases at V and 2 bases at J, with 17 bases between the two ends. The CDR3 runs 17 residues.

The chain joins TRBV4-1 to TRBJ1-5; no reliable D call. Trimming removed 0 bases at V and 1 base at J, with 4 bases between. The CDR3 extends over 14 amino acids. Germline V gene lookup returns CDR1 MGHRA and CDR2 YSYEKL. The CDR3, as DNA: TGCGCCAGCAGCCAAGATGGAAGCAATCAGCCCCAGCATTTT. Translating it yields CASSQDGSNQPQHF.

V and J are TRBV23-1 and TRBJ2-7; a possible D gene is TRBD2 (6 bases). TRBV23-1 is marked as an open reading frame, function uncertain. V was trimmed by 2 bases and J by 7 bases, leaving 12 bases between them. This CDR3 comprises 13 residues. The CDR3 bases are TGCGCCAGCAGTCAACCAGACGGGAGTGAGCAGTACTTC. Amino acids: CASSQPDGSEQYF.

This clone was seen only once. This chain uses TRBV6-5 with TRBJ2-2; D not certain. The CDR3 contains 12 residues. Trimming cost V 4 bases and J 6 bases, with 6 bases left between them. The germline V gene has CDR1 MNHEY and CDR2 SVGAGI. The CDR3 protein is CASSSPPGELFF. In DNA form, the CDR3 reads TGTGCCAGCAGTTCCCCCCCCGGGGAGCTGTTTTTT.

In its sample, this clone was seen once. This rearrangement joins TRBV7-9 to TRBJ2-3; D uncertain. CDR1 is SEHNR and CDR2 is FQNEAQ in the germline V gene (reference sequence). Deletions cut 1 base from V and 0 bases from J, with 8 bases between. The CDR3 contains 15 residues. CDR3 protein: CASSLGPLSTDTQYF. The CDR3 bases are TGTGCCAGCAGCTTAGGTCCCCTCAGCACAGATACGCAGTATTTT.

V gene TRBV19 combines with J gene TRBJ1-2; D perhaps matches TRBD1 (6 bases). Germline values: CDR1 LNHDA, CDR2 SQIVND (reference sequence). The CDR3 runs 14 residues. V lost 2 bases and J 8 bases, leaving 15 bases between the germline ends. The CDR3 DNA sequence: TGTGCCAGTAGTATACCGATAACTGACAGGGGCTACACCTTC. Translation: CASSIPITDRGYTF.

This chain joins TRBV28 and TRBJ2-7; 7 bases line up with TRBD1. The CDR3 spans 15 residues. The germline V gene has CDR1 MDHEN and CDR2 SYDVKM. Trimming removed 3 bases from V and 3 bases from J; junction bases left unmatched: 8. Written as DNA, the CDR3 is TGTGCCAGCAGTTTGAGGGGGCCGCTTGGCTACGAGCAGTACTTC. This gives the protein CASSLRGPLGYEQYF. Variable domain in full (rest from reference TRBV28 and TRBJ2-7): DVKVTQSSRYLVKRTGEKVFLECVQDMDHENMFWYRQDPGLGLRLIYFSYDVKMKEKGDIPEGYSVSREKKERFSLILESASTNQTSMYLCASSLRGPLGYEQYFGPGTRLTVT.

This clone is a singleton in its sample. The CDR3 loop is CASRRGIYGNTEAFF. Written as DNA, the CDR3 is TGTGCCAGCAGGAGGGGGATTTACGGGAACACTGAAGCTTTCTTT. The gene calls are TRBV27 and TRBJ1-1; tentatively, D is TRBD1 (6 bases). The CDR3 length is 15 residues. In germline, CDR1 is MNHEY, CDR2 SMNVEV (reference sequence). The V end was cut by 6 bases, the J end by 1 base, with 15 bases between.

The chain couples TRBV29-1 to TRBJ2-7; possibly TRBD1 for D (6 bases). The length of the CDR3 is 13 residues. Between the trimmed V and J ends, which lost 3 bases and 0 bases, there was a span of 9 bases. Germline V gene lookup returns CDR1 SQVTM and CDR2 ANQGSEA. The DNA of the CDR3 is TGCAGCGTTGAGTCAGGGGACTCCTACGAGCAGTACTTC. This gives the protein CSVESGDSYEQYF.